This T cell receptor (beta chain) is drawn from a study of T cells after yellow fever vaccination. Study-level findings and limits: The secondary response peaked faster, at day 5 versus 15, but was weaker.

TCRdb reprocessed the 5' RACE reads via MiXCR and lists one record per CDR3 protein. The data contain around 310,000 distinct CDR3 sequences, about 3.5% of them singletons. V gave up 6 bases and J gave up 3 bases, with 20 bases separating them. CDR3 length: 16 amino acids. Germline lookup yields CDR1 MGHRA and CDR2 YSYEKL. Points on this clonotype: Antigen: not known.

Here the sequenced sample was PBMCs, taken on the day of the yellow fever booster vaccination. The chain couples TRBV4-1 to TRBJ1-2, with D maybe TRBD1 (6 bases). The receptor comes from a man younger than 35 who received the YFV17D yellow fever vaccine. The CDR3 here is CASRATDRLLDYGYTF. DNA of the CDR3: TGCGCCAGCAGAGCCACTGACAGGCTCCTTGACTATGGCTACACCTTC.